One and the same sample provided the 29 T cell receptor beta chains below, sequenced in a study of siplizumab effects on memory and regulatory T cells. Here immunoSEQ multiplex PCR was the method, and the copy in TCRdb shows in-frame clones only, minus some. The sample carries around 110,000 clones, about 94% recorded once. Sequencing input: non-Treg CD4+ T cells sorted from blood. Receptors originate from a human donor in good health.

The J gene is TRBJ2-1, the V gene TRBV19, with D perhaps matching TRBD2 (6 bases). CDR1 is LNHDA and CDR2 is SQIVND in the germline V gene (reference sequence). Trimming stripped 5 bases from V and 5 bases from J, with 13 bases between. This CDR3 comprises 14 residues. Here the CDR3 reads CASSPGLFNNEQFF. DNA of the CDR3: TGTGCCAGTAGTCCGGGACTTTTCAACAATGAGCAGTTCTTC.

This chain links TRBV19 with TRBJ1-1, with 9 bases lining up with TRBD1. Germline trimming cut 4 bases from V and 5 bases from J; bases unmatched to any gene: 5. The CDR3 runs to 14 residues. The germline CDR1 and CDR2 sequences are LNHDA and SQIVND (reference sequence). In DNA, the CDR3 is TGTGCCAGTAGTAGGGACAGGGTGAGGACTGAAGCTTTCTTT. Translating it yields CASSRDRVRTEAFF. Supplemented by reference TRBV19 and TRBJ1-1, the full variable domain reads DGGITQSPKYLFRKEGQNVTLSCEQNLNHDAMYWYRQDPGQGLRLIYYSQIVNDFQKGDIAEGYSVSREKKESFPLTVTSAQKNPTAFYLCASSRDRVRTEAFFGQGTRLTVV.

This chain uses TRBV10-3 with TRBJ2-1, with D perhaps TRBD2 (5 bases). CDR1 and CDR2 (germline): ENHRY, SYGVKD. CDR3 length equals 15 residues. With 4 bases removed from V and 1 base from J, the gap between germline ends came to 11 bases. CDR3 nucleotide sequence: TGTGCCATCAGTGCTGCGGGTGAGTCCTACAATGAGCAGTTCTTC. This gives the protein CAISAAGESYNEQFF.

The chain has TRBV18 and TRBJ1-1, with unresolved D. The CDR3 has 10 residues. V was clipped by 6 bases and J by 5 bases, with 4 bases between them. The germline CDR1 and CDR2 sequences are KGHSH and LQKENI. This chain's CDR3 is CASSQTEAFF. The CDR3 DNA follows: TGTGCCAGCTCTCAGACTGAAGCTTTCTTT.

This clone was seen a single time. The chain combines TRBV19 with TRBJ1-1; TRBD1 might be the D (5 bases). The CDR3 extends over 14 amino acids. Looked up from germline, CDR1 is LNHDA and CDR2 is SQIVND (reference sequence). V gave up 6 bases and J gave up 4 bases, with 15 bases separating them. In nucleotides, the CDR3 is TGTGCCAGTAGACCGGGACCTTTCCCCACTGAAGCTTTCTTT. As protein: CASRPGPFPTEAFF.

This clone was picked up one time. The V gene is TRBV5-1, the J gene TRBJ1-1, with 7 bases aligning to TRBD1. This CDR3 comprises 16 residues. The V gene end was trimmed by 4 bases and the J gene end by 0 bases; junction bases not matched to a gene: 9. CDR1 is SGHRS, CDR2 YFSETQ, per germline. This CDR3 is CASSPDRGQLNTEAFF. The CDR3 DNA reads TGCGCCAGCAGCCCCGACCGGGGACAGCTGAACACTGAAGCTTTCTTT.

V is TRBV5-1 and J is TRBJ2-7; no clear D gene. The CDR3 spans 15 residues. In germline, CDR1 is SGHRS, CDR2 YFSETQ. Trimming pared 1 base from V and 2 bases from J, leaving 13 bases between. CDR3 protein: CASSLWGNEPYEQYF. The CDR3 bases are TGCGCCAGCAGCTTGTGGGGTAACGAACCCTACGAGCAGTACTTC.

This clone was recorded once. This chain connects TRBV6-1 to TRBJ2-3; no reliable D call. The V gene lost 0 bases and the J gene lost 3 bases, with 4 bases spanning the gap. CDR1 and CDR2 (germline): MNHNS, SASEGT. This CDR3 contains 13 residues. In DNA, the CDR3 is TGTGCCAGCAGTGAAGCCCTAACAGATACGCAGTATTTT. Amino acids: CASSEALTDTQYF.

The rearrangement joins TRBV14 to TRBJ2-6; unclear D gene. The CDR3 contains 18 residues. Trimming shortened V by 0 bases and J by 0 bases, and 12 bases separated the two germline ends. CDR1 and CDR2 from the germline V gene are SGHDN and FVKESK. The CDR3, as DNA: TGTGCCAGCAGCCAAGACAGAGGCTATAACTCTGGGGCCAACGTCCTGACTTTC. It encodes CASSQDRGYNSGANVLTF.

This chain uses TRBV10-3 with TRBJ1-2, with D tentatively TRBD1 (6 bases). The V gene lost 6 bases and the J gene lost 8 bases, with 16 bases spanning the gap. The germline V gene has CDR1 ENHRY and CDR2 SYGVKD. This CDR3 has 13 amino acids. The DNA for the CDR3 is TGTGCCATCAGCCCATTCAACAGGGACGGCTACACCTTC. This sequence encodes CAISPFNRDGYTF.

The chain links TRBV2 to TRBJ1-1; TRBD1 is a possible D gene (5 bases). Germline CDR1 and CDR2: SNHLY and FYNNEI. Trimming pared 5 bases from V and 1 base from J, leaving 11 bases between. The CDR3 sequence is 14 residues long. The CDR3 DNA reads as TGTGCCAGCAGTTTTCGGGGGGGGAACACTGAAGCTTTCTTT. Residues: CASSFRGGNTEAFF.

V gene TRBV5-1 combines with J gene TRBJ2-7; D is perhaps TRBD1 or TRBD2 (5 bases each). CDR3 size: 14 residues. The germline CDR1 and CDR2 sequences are SGHRS and YFSETQ. The V and J ends lost 5 bases and 3 bases respectively, with 15 bases between them. In DNA form, the CDR3 reads TGCGCCAGCAGTTCCAGAGGGGCGAACTACGAGCAGTACTTC. Protein: CASSSRGANYEQYF.

This chain uses TRBV27 with TRBJ2-3, with unresolved D. Between the trimmed V and J ends, which lost 6 bases and 4 bases, there was a span of 11 bases. Germline V lookup: CDR1 MNHEY, CDR2 SMNVEV (reference sequence). The CDR3 runs 13 residues. CDR3 protein: CASRPVTPDTQYF. The CDR3 coding sequence is TGTGCCAGCAGACCCGTAACCCCAGATACGCAGTATTTT.

The chain has TRBV7-2 and TRBJ1-2; D is unresolved. The CDR3 is 13 amino acids. Trimming pared 1 base from V and 3 bases from J, leaving 6 bases between. Germline CDR1 and CDR2: SGHTA and FQGNSA. Here the CDR3 DNA reads TGTGCCAGCAGCTTAGGGCAGCACTATGGCTACACCTTC. This sequence encodes CASSLGQHYGYTF.

V gene TRBV7-9 combines with J gene TRBJ1-6, with D possibly TRBD1 on 5 matching bases. This CDR3 region has 13 residues. The V end lost 3 bases, the J end lost 10 bases, and 10 bases lay between the germline ends. Germline V lookup: CDR1 SEHNR, CDR2 FQNEAQ (reference sequence). The CDR3 reads CASSLQGASPLHF. The CDR3 DNA reads TGTGCCAGCAGCTTGCAGGGAGCCTCACCCCTCCACTTT.

V usage is TRBV5-1 and J usage is TRBJ2-1; 8 bases agree with TRBD2. CDR3 length equals 15 residues. V shed 3 bases and J 3 bases; nucleotides not matched to a gene: 5. CDR1 is SGHRS and CDR2 is YFSETQ in the germline V gene. The CDR3 region is CASSYLAGRYNEQFF. The CDR3 DNA sequence: TGCGCCAGCAGCTACTTAGCGGGGCGCTACAATGAGCAGTTCTTC.

The chain employs TRBV7-9 and TRBJ2-7; D might be TRBD2 (5 bases). The V gene lost 5 bases and the J gene lost 4 bases, with 9 bases spanning the gap. This CDR3 contains 12 residues. Germline CDR1 SEHNR, CDR2 FQNEAQ (reference sequence). Written as DNA, the CDR3 is TGTGCCAGCAGCCGGGGAAAGTACGAGCAGTACTTC. Translation: CASSRGKYEQYF.

The sample holds one count of this clone. This rearrangement joins TRBV6-5 to TRBJ1-1, with TRBD1 matching 10 bases. The CDR3 is made up of 15 amino acids. The junction had 8 bases not matched to a gene; V was cut back by 5 bases and J by 5 bases. Per the germline V gene, CDR1 is MNHEY and CDR2 is SVGAGI. CDR3 sequence (DNA): TGTGCCAGCAGTCTCAGACAGGGGGCTGTGACTGAAGCTTTCTTT. Its translation is CASSLRQGAVTEAFF.

The chain carries TRBV5-5 and TRBJ2-7; 8 bases map to TRBD1. Per germline, CDR1 SGHKS and CDR2 YYEKEE (reference sequence). The V and J ends lost 1 base and 3 bases, in that order; junction bases with no gene match: 6. The CDR3 loop spans 15 amino acids. CDR3 nucleotide sequence: TGTGCCAGCAGCTTGTTCGGACAGGGTGGCTACGAGCAGTACTTC. Its protein product is CASSLFGQGGYEQYF.

The chain uses TRBV11-2 and TRBJ2-7, with 11 nucleotides matching TRBD2. Germline V lookup: CDR1 SGHAT, CDR2 FQNNGV. The CDR3 is 15 residues long. J gave up 3 bases and V 2 bases, and 3 bases lay outside the gene matches. CDR3 protein: CASSLFGTSGYEQYF. In DNA form, the CDR3 reads TGTGCCAGCAGCTTATTCGGGACTAGCGGCTACGAGCAGTACTTC.

The gene calls are TRBV5-1 and TRBJ1-4, with 7 nucleotides matching TRBD1. Germline values: CDR1 SGHRS, CDR2 YFSETQ. The junction had 14 bases not matched to a gene; V was cut back by 4 bases and J by 2 bases. The CDR3 length is 18 residues. The CDR3 here is CASSPSPGTVATNEKLFF. Written as DNA, the CDR3 is TGCGCCAGCAGCCCAAGTCCCGGGACAGTCGCGACTAATGAAAAACTGTTTTTT.

This chain links TRBV7-2 with TRBJ2-7, with 9 bases aligning to TRBD1. V dropped 4 bases and J dropped 5; count of bases not matched to a gene: 9. CDR1 SGHTA and CDR2 FQGNSA come from the germline V gene. The CDR3 has 15 amino acids. CDR3 in DNA: TGTGCCAGCAGCTGGCTATGGGGACAGGGTGACGAGCAGTACTTC. Protein sequence: CASSWLWGQGDEQYF.

The V gene is TRBV4-1, the J gene TRBJ1-1; TRBD1 is a possible D gene (5 bases). Per germline, CDR1 MGHRA and CDR2 YSYEKL. The CDR3 consists of 18 residues. Trimming shortened V by 0 bases and J by 8 bases, and 25 bases separated the two germline ends. CDR3 protein: CASSQDRGMTGSSKEAFF. CDR3 DNA sequence: TGCGCCAGCAGCCAAGATCGGGGGATGACCGGATCGAGTAAAGAAGCTTTCTTT.

J is TRBJ2-1 and V is TRBV6-1; D may correspond to TRBD1 or TRBD2 (6 bases each). V gave up 4 bases and J gave up 3 bases, with 16 bases separating them. Germline CDR1 and CDR2: MNHNS and SASEGT. The length of the CDR3 is 16 residues. The DNA for the CDR3 is TGTGCCAGCAGTGTAGGGACACGGGGGATCTACAATGAGCAGTTCTTC. Translated: CASSVGTRGIYNEQFF.

This sequence joins TRBV9 and TRBJ1-3; D uncertain. CDR1 is SGDLS and CDR2 is YYNGEE in the germline V gene. The CDR3 is made up of 13 amino acids. The ends were cut back, 0 bases at V and 2 bases at J, with 3 bases in the middle. The CDR3 nucleotides read TGTGCCAGCAGCGTAGATACTGGAAACACCATATATTTT. It codes for CASSVDTGNTIYF.

The CDR3 sequence: CASSPWTGFGETQYF. The CDR3 DNA follows: TGTGCCAGCAGCCCCTGGACAGGATTTGGAGAGACCCAGTACTTC. This chain joins TRBV7-9 and TRBJ2-5, with 7 bases aligning to TRBD1. Per the germline V gene, CDR1 is SEHNR and CDR2 is FQNEAQ (reference sequence). The CDR3 is 15 residues long. Unmatched junction bases numbered 10, after V lost 5 bases and J lost 4 bases.

The V and J genes are TRBV6-1 and TRBJ2-2; TRBD2 agrees at 7 bases. J lost 5 bases, V lost 3 bases, and 15 bases had no gene match. This CDR3 contains 18 residues. The V gene's germline CDR1 is MNHNS and CDR2 SASEGT. This chain's CDR3 is CASSDRGWEGQKTGELFF. In DNA, the CDR3 is TGTGCCAGCAGTGACAGAGGGTGGGAGGGCCAAAAAACCGGGGAGCTGTTTTTT.

This chain connects TRBV19 to TRBJ2-3, with D maybe TRBD2 (6 bases). CDR1 and CDR2 (germline): LNHDA, SQIVND (reference sequence). With 7 bases removed from V and 5 bases from J, the gap between germline ends came to 10 bases. The CDR3 runs 12 residues. The CDR3, as DNA: TGTGCCAGTAAGGGACTTGGAGATACGCAGTATTTT. Translated: CASKGLGDTQYF.

The rearrangement links TRBV20-1 to TRBJ2-1; TRBD2 agrees at 8 bases. CDR1 DFQATT and CDR2 SNEGSKA come from the germline V gene (reference sequence). The CDR3 is 11 amino acids. Germline trimming cut 3 bases from V and 11 bases from J; bases unmatched to any gene: 3. The CDR3 DNA sequence: TGCAGTGCTAGGGATAGCGGGAAGCAGTTCTTC. Translated, it gives CSARDSGKQFF.